These 29 T cell receptor beta chains were sequenced from one sample in a study of blood T cell repertoires in COVID-19. Repertoires were generated with immunoSEQ multiplex PCR, while TCRdb's copy carries only in-frame clones and drops some. This sample has roughly 200,000 clones, with 94% found just once. Sequencing was carried out using peripheral blood. These receptors all come from a man younger than 45 with COVID-19, enrolled during active disease.

The rearrangement links TRBV18 to TRBJ1-1; 7 nucleotides agree with TRBD1. CDR1 and CDR2 from the germline V gene are KGHSH and LQKENI. The trim removed 0 bases at V and 0 bases at J, leaving 7 bases unmatched. The CDR3 consists of 17 residues. CDR3 sequence: CASSPPMGTALNTEAFF. The CDR3 DNA reads TGTGCCAGCTCACCACCCATGGGGACAGCTTTGAACACTGAAGCTTTCTTT.

The chain couples TRBV3-1 (or the pseudogene TRBV3-2) to TRBJ2-6; possibly TRBD2 for D (6 bases). The CDR3 contains 19 residues. Trimming took off 0 bases at V and 2 bases at J, with 17 bases between the two ends. Germline loops: CDR1 LGHDT, CDR2 YNNKEL (reference sequence). The CDR3, as DNA: TGTGCCAGCAGCCAAGATCCGGTTGGAGGGGTTACTGGGGCCAACGTCCTGACTTTC. Encoded protein: CASSQDPVGGVTGANVLTF.

The rearrangement uses TRBV19 and TRBJ1-1; D might be TRBD1 (5 bases). Trimming removed 4 bases from V and 0 bases from J, with 9 bases in between. Germline assignment: CDR1 LNHDA and CDR2 SQIVND (reference sequence). There are 14 residues in the CDR3. The CDR3 region has the DNA TGTGCCAGTAGTAAGGGGCAGTTGAACACTGAAGCTTTCTTT. This translates into CASSKGQLNTEAFF. The full variable domain, its missing parts supplied by reference TRBV19 and TRBJ1-1, is DGGITQSPKYLFRKEGQNVTLSCEQNLNHDAMYWYRQDPGQGLRLIYYSQIVNDFQKGDIAEGYSVSREKKESFPLTVTSAQKNPTAFYLCASSKGQLNTEAFFGQGTRLTVV.

The chain carries TRBV10-2 and TRBJ1-2, with 9 bases matching TRBD1. J was trimmed by 2 bases and V by 5 bases; bases with no gene match: 6. The V gene's germline CDR1 is WSHSY and CDR2 SAAADI. This CDR3 spans 15 amino acids. The CDR3 spells CASSTQGAINYGYTF. The CDR3 DNA sequence: TGCGCCAGCAGTACACAGGGGGCCATAAACTATGGCTACACCTTC.

The V call is TRBV7-6, the J call TRBJ2-1; D perhaps matches TRBD2 (5 bases). V was cut by 1 base and J by 8 bases, with 9 bases left in between. Germline-derived CDR1 and CDR2 are SGHVS and FNYEAQ. The CDR3 has 13 residues. CDR3: CASSLGTGYEQFF. In nucleotides, the CDR3 is TGTGCCAGCAGCTTAGGGACTGGATATGAGCAGTTCTTC.

This chain links TRBV5-1 with TRBJ2-3, with D maybe TRBD2 (6 bases). V lost 4 bases to trimming and J lost 6 bases, with 12 bases between them. There are 13 residues in the CDR3. Germline-derived CDR1 and CDR2 are SGHRS and YFSETQ. The CDR3 nucleotides are TGCGCCAGCAGCGGACCACTAGCCGATACGCAGTATTTT. It specifies CASSGPLADTQYF.

DNA for the CDR3: TGCGCCAGCAGCCAAGATACTAGCGGGGGGTATGAGCAGTTCTTC. It translates to CASSQDTSGGYEQFF. The rearrangement joins TRBV4-1 to TRBJ2-1; 12 nucleotides agree with TRBD2. CDR3 length: 15 amino acids. Germline CDR1 is MGHRA and CDR2 is YSYEKL. V gave up 0 bases and J gave up 8 bases; unmatched junction bases: 2.

The chain's CDR3 is CASSQGGHNYEQYF. The CDR3 nucleotides read TGCGCCAGCAGCCAAGGGGGACACAACTACGAGCAGTACTTC. The chain uses TRBV4-1 and TRBJ2-7; D perhaps matches TRBD1 (6 bases). CDR1 and CDR2 (germline): MGHRA, YSYEKL. Trimming left V 1 base short and J 3 bases short, with 10 bases between. The CDR3 runs to 14 residues.

This clone has only one observation. The rearrangement links TRBV11-2 to TRBJ1-2; possibly TRBD1 for D (5 bases). The CDR3 has 12 residues. Germline V gene lookup returns CDR1 SGHAT and CDR2 FQNNGV. V lost 5 bases, J lost 2 bases, and 6 bases lay in between. For the CDR3, the DNA is TGTGCCAGCAGCGCAGGGAACTATGGCTACACCTTC. This codes for CASSAGNYGYTF.

This clone came up once. This chain joins TRBV5-1 and TRBJ2-2; D not certain. The germline V gene encodes CDR1 SGHRS and CDR2 YFSETQ. CDR3 size: 15 residues. V was trimmed by 4 bases and J by 0 bases, leaving 10 bases between them. CDR3 nucleotide sequence: TGCGCCAGCAGCGAGTCTTCAACGAACACCGGGGAGCTGTTTTTT. It codes for CASSESSTNTGELFF.

This sequence joins TRBV5-1 and TRBJ2-1; 10 nucleotides agree with TRBD1. The junction had 8 bases not matched to a gene; V was cut back by 3 bases and J by 8 bases. Per the germline V gene, CDR1 is SGHRS and CDR2 is YFSETQ. The CDR3 sequence is 15 residues long. CDR3 DNA: TGCGCCAGCAGCTACCGGGACAGGGGTTGGGATGAGCAGTTCTTC. Protein product: CASSYRDRGWDEQFF.

This rearrangement joins TRBV19 to TRBJ2-7, with 10 bases matching TRBD1. CDR3 length: 14 amino acids. The V and J ends lost 4 bases and 3 bases, in that order; junction bases with no gene match: 3. The germline CDR1 and CDR2 sequences are LNHDA and SQIVND (reference sequence). CDR3 residues: CASSTGQGGYEQYF. As DNA, the CDR3 is TGTGCCAGTAGTACAGGACAGGGGGGCTACGAGCAGTACTTC. Based on the CDR3 plus reference TRBV19 and TRBJ2-7, the full variable domain is DGGITQSPKYLFRKEGQNVTLSCEQNLNHDAMYWYRQDPGQGLRLIYYSQIVNDFQKGDIAEGYSVSREKKESFPLTVTSAQKNPTAFYLCASSTGQGGYEQYFGPGTRLTVT.

The rearrangement joins TRBV6-5 to TRBJ1-2; 7 bases line up with TRBD1. J was trimmed by 8 bases and V by 7 bases; bases with no gene match: 7. CDR1 and CDR2 (germline): MNHEY, SVGAGI. This CDR3 spans 12 amino acids. The chain's CDR3 is CASTDRDRGYTF. The DNA of the CDR3 is TGTGCCAGCACCGACAGGGATCGAGGCTACACCTTC.

This chain links TRBV13 with TRBJ1-6; D remains unclear. Between the trimmed V and J ends, which lost 3 bases and 3 bases, there was a span of 9 bases. CDR1 is PRHDT and CDR2 is FYEKMQ in the germline V gene (reference sequence). The CDR3 is made up of 15 amino acids. The CDR3 protein is CASSLSTDYNSPLHF. Here the CDR3 DNA reads TGTGCCAGCAGCTTGAGCACAGACTATAATTCACCCCTCCACTTT.

The rearrangement joins TRBV6-5 to TRBJ1-4; D is unresolved. The CDR3 extends over 14 amino acids. In germline, CDR1 is MNHEY, CDR2 SVGAGI. V lost 2 bases and J lost 7, with 11 bases in between. CDR3 DNA: TGTGCCAGCAGTTACAAAGGAAAGCGTGAAAAACTGTTTTTT. It is translated as CASSYKGKREKLFF.

The V gene is TRBV7-9, the J gene TRBJ1-1; TRBD1 might be the D (5 bases). Deletions cut 5 bases from V and 0 bases from J, with 7 bases between. Germline V gene data show CDR1 as SEHNR and CDR2 as FQNEAQ (reference sequence). The CDR3 is 13 amino acids. CDR3 coding DNA: TGTGCCAGCAGCCTACAGGTGAACACTGAAGCTTTCTTT. Translation: CASSLQVNTEAFF.

The chain joins TRBV30 to TRBJ2-1; the match to TRBD2 covers 12 bases. Germline CDR1 is GTSNPN and CDR2 is SVGIG (reference sequence). J gave up 9 bases and V 4 bases, and 4 bases lay outside the gene matches. The CDR3 runs 13 residues. CDR3 coding DNA: TGTGCCTGGACTAGCGGGGGGGTAAGTGAGCAGTTCTTC. Its protein product is CAWTSGGVSEQFF.

CDR3 DNA: TGTGCCAGCAGCTCGACTAGCGGGGGGGCTCCAGATACGCAGTATTTT. Protein sequence: CASSSTSGGAPDTQYF. The chain joins TRBV7-9 to TRBJ2-3, with TRBD2 matching 14 bases. CDR3 length: 16 amino acids. With 4 bases clipped from V and 4 bases from J, the junction kept 4 bases outside the gene matches. Germline V CDR1 and CDR2: SEHNR, FQNEAQ (reference sequence).

As DNA, the CDR3 is TGCGCCAGCAGCAGGACAGACGAGCAGTACTTC. Its translation: CASSRTDEQYF. This chain connects TRBV5-1 to TRBJ2-7; possibly TRBD1 for D (6 bases). Trimming took 4 bases from V and 5 from J, leaving 7 bases between them. The germline CDR1 and CDR2 sequences are SGHRS and YFSETQ. This CDR3 has 11 amino acids.

The chain recombines TRBV7-6 with TRBJ2-2, with TRBD2 matching over 7 bases. The CDR3 is made up of 17 amino acids. Germline CDR1 SGHVS, CDR2 FNYEAQ. Trimming took 5 bases from V and 3 from J; bases not matched to a gene: 12. CDR3 sequence reads: CASSRPKGGWDTGELFF. CDR3 DNA: TGTGCCAGCAGCAGACCCAAGGGAGGGTGGGACACCGGGGAGCTGTTTTTT.

This chain links TRBV7-9 with TRBJ1-3, with D tentatively TRBD1 (5 bases). Trimming stripped 6 bases from V and 2 bases from J, with 14 bases between. The V gene's germline CDR1 is SEHNR and CDR2 FQNEAQ (reference sequence). CDR3 length: 15 residues. In DNA form, the CDR3 reads TGTGCCAGCAGTTCCGAGGGGACTGCTGGAAACACCATATATTTT. Its translation: CASSSEGTAGNTIYF.

The J gene is TRBJ2-7, the V gene TRBV6-1; D is uncertain. Germline V gives CDR1 MNHNS, CDR2 SASEGT. Trimming cost V 3 bases and J 7 bases, with 13 bases left between them. The CDR3 is 13 residues long. CDR3 nucleotide sequence: TGTGCCAGCAGTGAGGTCAGGCTTTGGGAGCAGTACTTC. Its protein is CASSEVRLWEQYF.

V and J are TRBV24-1 and TRBJ1-1, with TRBD1 identical over 8 bases. V lost 9 bases and J lost 1; bases outside the gene matches: 6. CDR1 is KGHDR and CDR2 is SFDVKD in the germline V gene. CDR3 size: 14 residues. The CDR3 coding sequence is TGTGCCACCTGGACAGGGTTTCCGAACACTGAAGCTTTCTTT. Amino acid sequence: CATWTGFPNTEAFF.

The count of this clone is one. The chain recombines TRBV10-1 with TRBJ2-3, with TRBD2 as a possible D gene (6 bases). V was clipped by 4 bases and J by 6 bases, with 11 bases between them. CDR3 length: 13 amino acids. Germline lookup yields CDR1 WNHNN and CDR2 SYGVQD (reference sequence). CDR3 bases: TGCGCCAGCAGTGGCCAGGAGGGGGATACGCAGTATTTT. Residues: CASSGQEGDTQYF.

This chain links TRBV18 with TRBJ1-1, with TRBD1 as a possible D gene (5 bases). Germline V lookup: CDR1 KGHSH, CDR2 LQKENI. The CDR3 runs to 13 residues. Trimming removed 6 bases from V and 2 bases from J, with 10 bases in between. CDR3 DNA sequence: TGTGCCAGCTCTCTCGACAGAAACACTGAAGCTTTCTTT. This encodes CASSLDRNTEAFF.

This chain joins TRBV24-1 and TRBJ2-1; 8 bases are a match to TRBD1. CDR1 and CDR2 from the germline V gene are KGHDR and SFDVKD. The junction had 2 bases not matched to a gene; V was cut back by 5 bases and J by 0 bases. This CDR3 is built from 15 residues. DNA of the CDR3: TGTGCCACCAGTGCCGGGACAGGCTCCTACAATGAGCAGTTCTTC. Protein sequence: CATSAGTGSYNEQFF.

The CDR3 nucleotides read TGTGCCAGCAGTGAACCCAATTCCAATGAGCAGTTCTTC. Protein: CASSEPNSNEQFF. The chain has TRBV6-1 and TRBJ2-1; D not resolved. The germline CDR1 and CDR2 sequences are MNHNS and SASEGT. The CDR3 runs to 13 residues. The V end lost 2 bases, the J end lost 6 bases, and 8 bases lay between the germline ends.

This sequence joins TRBV19 and TRBJ2-1; 7 bases fit TRBD2. Trimming at V came to 1 base and at J to 13 bases, leaving 13 bases not matched to a gene. CDR1 and CDR2 (germline): LNHDA, SQIVND (reference sequence). The length of the CDR3 is 15 residues. This CDR3 reads CASSIAGEGRVLQFF. CDR3 sequence (DNA): TGTGCCAGTAGTATAGCTGGGGAGGGGCGGGTACTACAGTTCTTC.

The chain is built from TRBV19 and TRBJ1-2; TRBD1 agrees at 7 bases. Trimming at V came to 7 bases and at J to 4 bases, leaving 15 bases not matched to a gene. The CDR3 totals 16 residues. The germline V gene encodes CDR1 LNHDA and CDR2 SQIVND (reference sequence). The CDR3 region is CASKEGGTDKLYGYTF. The CDR3 coding sequence is TGTGCCAGTAAGGAAGGAGGGACAGACAAACTCTATGGCTACACCTTC.